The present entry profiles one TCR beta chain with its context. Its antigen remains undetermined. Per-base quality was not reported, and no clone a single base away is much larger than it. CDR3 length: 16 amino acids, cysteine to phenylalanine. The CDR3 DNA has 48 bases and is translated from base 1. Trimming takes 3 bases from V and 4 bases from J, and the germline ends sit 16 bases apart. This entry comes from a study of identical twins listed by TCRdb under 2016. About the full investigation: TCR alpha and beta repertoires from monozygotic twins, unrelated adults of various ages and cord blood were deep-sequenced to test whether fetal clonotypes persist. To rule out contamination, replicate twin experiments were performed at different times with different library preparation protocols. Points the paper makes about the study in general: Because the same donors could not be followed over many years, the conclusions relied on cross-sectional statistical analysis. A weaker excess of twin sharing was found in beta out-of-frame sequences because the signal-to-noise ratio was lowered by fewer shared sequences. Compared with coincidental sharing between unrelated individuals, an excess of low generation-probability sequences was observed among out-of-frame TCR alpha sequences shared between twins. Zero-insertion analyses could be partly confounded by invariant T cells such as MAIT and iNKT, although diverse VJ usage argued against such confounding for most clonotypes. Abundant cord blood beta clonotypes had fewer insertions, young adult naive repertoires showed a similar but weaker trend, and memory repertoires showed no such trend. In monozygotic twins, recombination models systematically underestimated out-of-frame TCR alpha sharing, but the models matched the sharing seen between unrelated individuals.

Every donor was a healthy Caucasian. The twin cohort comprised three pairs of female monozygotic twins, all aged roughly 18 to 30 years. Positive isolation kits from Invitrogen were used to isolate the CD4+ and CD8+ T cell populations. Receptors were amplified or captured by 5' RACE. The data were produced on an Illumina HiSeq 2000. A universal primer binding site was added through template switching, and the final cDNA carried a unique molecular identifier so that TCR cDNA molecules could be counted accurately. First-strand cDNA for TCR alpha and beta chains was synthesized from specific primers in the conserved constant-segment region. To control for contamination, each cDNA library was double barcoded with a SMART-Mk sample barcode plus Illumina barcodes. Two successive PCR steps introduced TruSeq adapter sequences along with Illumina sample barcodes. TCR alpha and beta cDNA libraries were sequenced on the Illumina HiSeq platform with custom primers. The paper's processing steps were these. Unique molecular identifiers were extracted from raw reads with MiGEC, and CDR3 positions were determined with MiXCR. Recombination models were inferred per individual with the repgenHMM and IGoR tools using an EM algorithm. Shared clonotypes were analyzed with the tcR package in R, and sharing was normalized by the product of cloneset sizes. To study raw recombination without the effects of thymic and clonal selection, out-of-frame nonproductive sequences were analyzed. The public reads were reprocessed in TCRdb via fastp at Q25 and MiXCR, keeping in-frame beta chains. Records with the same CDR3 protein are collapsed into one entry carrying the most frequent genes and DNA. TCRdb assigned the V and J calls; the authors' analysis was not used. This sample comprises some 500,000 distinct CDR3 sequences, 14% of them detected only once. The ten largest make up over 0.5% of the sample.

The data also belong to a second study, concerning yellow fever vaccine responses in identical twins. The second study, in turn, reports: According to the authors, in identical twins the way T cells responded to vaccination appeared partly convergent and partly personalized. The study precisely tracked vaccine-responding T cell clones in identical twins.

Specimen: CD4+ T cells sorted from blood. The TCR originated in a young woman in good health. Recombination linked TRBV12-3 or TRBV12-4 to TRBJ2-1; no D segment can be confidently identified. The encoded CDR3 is CASSFVWGKGYNEQFF. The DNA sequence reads TGTGCCAGCAGTTTTGTTTGGGGAAAAGGATACAATGAGCAGTTCTTC.